This TCR beta chain was profiled in a study of cytomegalovirus exposure and HLA in healthy donors. On the study more broadly: Out of 170 million or so T cells, an earlier analysis found fewer than 140 million unique TCR beta sequences in total.

PCR was performed using 60 Vbeta and 13 Jbeta primers. Sequencing was performed with immunoSEQ multiplex PCR; in TCRdb, only in-frame clones are kept and a portion is missing. The sample records roughly 100,000 clones, nearly 15% being singletons. The CDR3 is 16 residues long. The germline V gene has CDR1 LNHNV and CDR2 YYDKDF (reference sequence). Trimming at V came to 6 bases and at J to 4 bases, leaving 10 bases not matched to a gene. This clone was counted a few times. The sequencing sample was made of PBMCs. This TCR was recovered from a female donor in good health and CMV-seronegative. V usage is TRBV15 and J usage is TRBJ1-4, with TRBD1 identical over 8 bases. CDR3 sequence (DNA): TGTGCCACCAGTAGCTTCTCAGGGGGCCTTAATGAAAAACTGTTTTTT. Translating gives CATSSFSGGLNEKLFF.